The 15 T cell receptor beta chains listed next were all sequenced from one sample in a study of CD8+ T cells in alopecia areata. Sequencing relied on a cDNA template that was reverse transcribed from extracted RNA. This table comes from immunoSEQ multiplex PCR, and its TCRdb copy is limited to in-frame clones, with some not included. Among approximately 300,000 clones, more than 45% were seen once, and the ten largest hold around 1.7%. Documented treatment: oral pan-JAK inhibitor, 5-10 mg twice daily. This sample comprised CD4+ T cells sorted from blood, obtained at week 24, from a patient treated with tofacitinib. These receptors were collected from a human donor with alopecia areata.

The chain carries TRBV29-1 and TRBJ1-4, with D hard to call. Trimming cost V 4 bases and J 0 bases, with 12 bases left between them. The CDR3 spans 15 residues. The germline CDR1 and CDR2 sequences are SQVTM and ANQGSEA. In DNA form, the CDR3 reads TGCAGCGTTGTTGGTGTTAGAGCAACTAATGAAAAACTGTTTTTT. It codes for CSVVGVRATNEKLFF. The entire variable domain, with the rest obtained from reference TRBV29-1 and TRBJ1-4, is as follows: SAVISQKPSRDICQRGTSLTIQCQVDSQVTMMFWYRQQPGQSLTLIATANQGSEATYESGFVIDKFPISRPNLTFSTLTVSNMSPEDSSIYLCSVVGVRATNEKLFFGSGTQLSVL.

This clone was detected only a few times. In the same sample, other DNA sequences code for this CDR3. This chain uses TRBV19 with TRBJ2-5; D gene unclear. The V end lost 3 bases, the J end lost 1 base, and 0 bases lay between the germline ends. The CDR3 loop spans 11 amino acids. Germline V gene data show CDR1 as LNHDA and CDR2 as SQIVND (reference sequence). The CDR3 coding sequence is TGTGCCAGTAGTATCCAAGAGACCCAGTACTTC. The encoded protein is CASSIQETQYF.

A note on this clone: The sample holds other DNA sequences that translate to the same CDR3. The chain links TRBV30 to TRBJ1-1, with D maybe TRBD1 (6 bases). Germline CDR1 GTSNPN, CDR2 SVGIG (reference sequence). The V end lost 2 bases, the J end lost 1 base, and 8 bases lay between the germline ends. The CDR3 spans 13 residues. The chain's CDR3 is CAWSRDTNTEAFF. CDR3 DNA sequence: TGTGCCTGGAGTCGGGACACGAACACTGAAGCTTTCTTT.

This clone was counted between two and nine times. The genes are TRBV29-1 and TRBJ2-6; D is ambiguous. Trimming took off 4 bases at V and 4 bases at J, with 5 bases between the two ends. Germline-derived CDR1 and CDR2 are SQVTM and ANQGSEA. The length of the CDR3 is 12 residues. CDR3 in amino acids: CSVAGGANVLTF. The CDR3 DNA reads as TGCAGCGTTGCCGGGGGGGCCAACGTCCTGACTTTC.

This clone has only a few counts. V gene TRBV30 combines with J gene TRBJ2-3; 15 bases are a match to TRBD2. In germline, CDR1 is GTSNPN, CDR2 SVGIG (reference sequence). The CDR3 has 15 amino acids. Trimming cost V 4 bases and J 4 bases; bases outside gene matches: 3. DNA for the CDR3: TGTGCCTGGACGGGACTAGCGGGGGGTTCAGATACGCAGTATTTT. Translation gives CAWTGLAGGSDTQYF.

This sequence joins TRBV7-2 and TRBJ2-7; perhaps TRBD2 as D (6 bases). CDR3 size: 13 residues. Between the trimmed V and J ends, which lost 1 base and 7 bases, there was a span of 11 bases. Germline-derived CDR1 and CDR2 are SGHTA and FQGNSA. This chain's CDR3 is CASSLGGSGEQYF. The CDR3 DNA reads TGTGCCAGCAGCTTAGGTGGTAGCGGTGAGCAGTACTTC.

This clone occurred a few times. This chain joins TRBV6-5 and TRBJ2-7; 7 bases are shared with TRBD2. The CDR3 has 15 residues. J gave up 4 bases and V 0 bases, and 6 bases lay outside the gene matches. CDR1 and CDR2 from the germline V gene are MNHEY and SVGAGI. The CDR3 DNA follows: TGTGCCAGCAGTTACTCGCGCGGAGCGGGGTACGAGCAGTACTTC. Its translation is CASSYSRGAGYEQYF.

The chain has TRBV29-1 and TRBJ1-4; 7 bases are shared with TRBD1. The CDR3 is made up of 13 amino acids. CDR1 SQVTM and CDR2 ANQGSEA come from the germline V gene. After removal of 7 bases from V and 4 bases from J, the junction contained 6 bases not matched to a gene. CDR3 DNA sequence: TGCAGCGCCGGGACAGCCAATAATGAAAAACTGTTTTTT. Translated, it gives CSAGTANNEKLFF.

This chain connects TRBV7-2 to TRBJ1-1; D is possibly TRBD1 (5 bases). The V end lost 1 base, the J end lost 3 bases, and 9 bases lay between the germline ends. In germline, CDR1 is SGHTA, CDR2 FQGNSA. The CDR3 loop spans 14 amino acids. This CDR3 is CASSLVTGDTEAFF. The CDR3, as DNA: TGTGCCAGCAGCTTAGTTACGGGGGACACTGAAGCTTTCTTT. The full variable domain, in which reference TRBV7-2 and TRBJ1-1 provide the parts outside the CDR3, is GAGVSQSPSNKVTEKGKDVELRCDPISGHTALYWYRQSLGQGLEFLIYFQGNSAPDKSGLPSDRFSAERTGGSVSTLTIQRTQQEDSAVYLCASSLVTGDTEAFFGQGTRLTVV.

V gene TRBV30 combines with J gene TRBJ2-4, with D possibly being TRBD1 or TRBD2 (5 bases each). The germline gives CDR1 GTSNPN, CDR2 SVGIG (reference sequence). The CDR3 has 15 amino acids. V dropped 4 bases and J dropped 0 bases, with 13 bases sitting between them. The CDR3 region is CAWNPGPLAKNIQYF. Written as DNA, the CDR3 is TGTGCCTGGAATCCGGGACCTCTAGCCAAAAACATTCAGTACTTC.

V is TRBV30 and J is TRBJ2-3, with 7 bases identical to TRBD2. V trimming: 2 bases; J trimming: 6 bases; junction bases outside the gene matches: 5. The CDR3 sequence is 13 residues long. The germline CDR1 and CDR2 sequences are GTSNPN and SVGIG (reference sequence). CDR3 nucleotide sequence: TGTGCCTGGAGTCGGCAGGGAGGGGATACGCAGTATTTT. This encodes CAWSRQGGDTQYF.

This clone was detected a few times. This sequence joins TRBV5-1 and TRBJ2-1, with 9 bases aligning to TRBD1. Germline V lookup: CDR1 SGHRS, CDR2 YFSETQ. This CDR3 comprises 14 residues. With V trimmed by 1 base and J by 15 bases, 11 bases remained unmatched. CDR3 sequence reads: CASSLQGQGDSLFF. The CDR3 coding sequence is TGCGCCAGCAGCTTGCAGGGACAGGGAGACTCCTTGTTCTTC. The whole variable domain, remainder taken from reference TRBV5-1 and TRBJ2-1, is KAGVTQTPRYLIKTRGQQVTLSCSPISGHRSVSWYQQTPGQGLQFLFEYFSETQRNKGNFPGRFSGRQFSNSRSEMNVSTLELGDSALYLCASSLQGQGDSLFFGPGTRLTVL.

This clone was picked up a small number of times. The CDR3: CASSLQMNTEAFF. The CDR3, as DNA: TGTGCCAGCAGCCTCCAAATGAACACTGAAGCTTTCTTT. This rearrangement joins TRBV4-2 to TRBJ1-1; D not resolved. This CDR3 comprises 13 residues. The V end was cut by 4 bases, the J end by 0 bases, with 6 bases between. Germline CDR1 reads LGHNA; CDR2 reads YNFKEQ.

The V and J genes are TRBV9 and TRBJ2-3, with 10 bases that match TRBD2. Germline assignment: CDR1 SGDLS and CDR2 YYNGEE. This CDR3 is 16 amino acids long. V shed 0 bases, J shed 6 bases, and the junction held 7 bases outside the gene matches. The CDR3 coding sequence is TGTGCCAGCAGCGTAGAGGTAGCGGGGGGCTGGGATACGCAGTATTTT. Translating gives CASSVEVAGGWDTQYF.

The chain couples TRBV5-1 to TRBJ2-7; D perhaps matches TRBD1 (5 bases). The germline V and J ends were trimmed by 0 bases and 2 bases, with 9 bases remaining between them. CDR1 and CDR2 from the germline V gene are SGHRS and YFSETQ. The CDR3 consists of 14 residues. CDR3 loop: CASSLAGRAYEQYF. The CDR3 bases are TGCGCCAGCAGCTTGGCGGGCAGGGCCTACGAGCAGTACTTC.